This is a list of T cell receptor beta chains from one sample in a study of vaccination effects on CD4 cells after COVID-19. What these receptors recognize is not known. The repertoire was sequenced with immunoSEQ multiplex PCR; TCRdb's copy has only in-frame clones and lacks some. The table includes about 66,000 clones, 65% to 75% detected once. Material: CD4+ T cells from PBMCs cultured without peptide, obtained before COVID-19 vaccination. The receptors shown here come from a human donor who had a prior SARS-CoV-2 infection. Both conserved end residues are part of each CDR3. The D gene is left open where the match is weak. Size tells how often a clone was seen (once, few, many) or the class of an expanded clone, and some rows leave it out.

size	V	D	J	CDR3	DNA
-	TRBV28	TRBD2	TRBJ2-3	CASRGLRLAGTDTQYF	TGTGCCAGCAGAGGCCTGAGGCTAGCGGGCACAGATACGCAGTATTTT
once	TRBV3-1/TRBV3-2	-	TRBJ2-2	CASSQYGVAGELFF	TGTGCCAGCAGCCAATACGGGGTGGCCGGGGAGCTGTTTTTT
-	TRBV18	-	TRBJ1-2	CASSPPNRAGGYTF	TGTGCCAGCTCACCACCGAACAGGGCTGGGGGCTACACCTTC
few	TRBV9	TRBD1	TRBJ1-3	CASSVGPRQGDSGNTIYF	TGTGCCAGCAGCGTAGGCCCCCGACAGGGTGACTCTGGAAACACCATATATTTT
-	TRBV9	-	TRBJ2-3	CASSVWAKPDTQYF	TGTGCCAGCAGCGTCTGGGCCAAACCAGATACGCAGTATTTT
few	TRBV13	-	TRBJ1-3	CASSSHRAGNTIYF	TGTGCCAGCAGCTCGCACAGGGCTGGAAACACCATATATTTT
-	TRBV24-1	-	TRBJ1-5	CATRSRPGRAFNQPQHF	TGTGCCACCAGATCGCGTCCAGGCAGGGCCTTCAATCAGCCCCAGCATTTT
-	TRBV24-1	-	TRBJ2-1	CATSDLVGSNEQFF	TGTGCCACCAGTGATTTGGTAGGATCCAATGAGCAGTTCTTC
few	TRBV15	TRBD2	TRBJ2-4	CATSTAGGPGNIQYF	TGTGCCACCAGCACCGCGGGAGGGCCCGGAAACATTCAGTACTTC
once	TRBV6-2/TRBV6-3	-	TRBJ1-1	CASSYDNWEGNTEAFF	TGTGCCAGCAGTTACGATAATTGGGAGGGGAACACTGAAGCTTTCTTT
-	TRBV4-2	-	TRBJ1-1	CASSRIGGVVDEAFF	TGTGCCAGCAGCCGCATCGGGGGGGTCGTCGATGAAGCTTTCTTT
-	TRBV19	TRBD1	TRBJ1-2	CASSPTGDGYGYTF	TGTGCCAGTAGCCCAACAGGGGATGGCTATGGCTACACCTTC
-	TRBV30	-	TRBJ1-2	CAWSEGFAYGYTF	TGTGCCTGGAGTGAAGGTTTTGCCTATGGCTACACCTTC
-	TRBV3-1/TRBV3-2	-	TRBJ1-4	CASRRGATNEKLFF	TGTGCCAGCCGACGGGGAGCAACTAATGAAAAACTGTTTTTT
-	TRBV5-1	-	TRBJ2-1	CASSFNPQGIRYNEQFF	TGCGCCAGCAGCTTTAACCCACAGGGTATAAGGTACAATGAGCAGTTCTTC